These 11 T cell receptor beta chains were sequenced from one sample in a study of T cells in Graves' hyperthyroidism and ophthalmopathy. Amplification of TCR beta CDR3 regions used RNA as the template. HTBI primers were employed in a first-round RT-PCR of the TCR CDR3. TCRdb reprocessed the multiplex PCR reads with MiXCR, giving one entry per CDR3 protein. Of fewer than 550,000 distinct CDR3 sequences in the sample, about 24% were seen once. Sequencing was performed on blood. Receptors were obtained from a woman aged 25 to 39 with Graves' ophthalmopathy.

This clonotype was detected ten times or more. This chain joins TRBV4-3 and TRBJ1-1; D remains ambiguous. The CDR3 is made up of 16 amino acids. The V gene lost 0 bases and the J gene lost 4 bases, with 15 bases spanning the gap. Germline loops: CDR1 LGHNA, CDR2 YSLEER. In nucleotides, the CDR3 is TGCGCCAGCAGCCAAGATTTCGAGCGAGCTGGCACTGAAGCTTTCTTT. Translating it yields CASSQDFERAGTEAFF.

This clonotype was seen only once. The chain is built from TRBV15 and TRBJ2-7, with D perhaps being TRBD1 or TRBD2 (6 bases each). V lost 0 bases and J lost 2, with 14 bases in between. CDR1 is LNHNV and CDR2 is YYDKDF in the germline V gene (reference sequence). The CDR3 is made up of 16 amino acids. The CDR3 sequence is CATSREEGEDTYEQYF. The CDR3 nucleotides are TGTGCCACCAGCAGAGAGGAGGGGGAAGACACCTACGAGCAGTACTTC. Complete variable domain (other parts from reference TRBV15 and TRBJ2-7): DAMVIQNPRYQVTQFGKPVTLSCSQTLNHNVMYWYQQKSSQAPKLLFHYYDKDFNNEADTPDNFQSRRPNTSFCFLDIRSPGLGDTAMYLCATSREEGEDTYEQYFGPGTRLTVT.

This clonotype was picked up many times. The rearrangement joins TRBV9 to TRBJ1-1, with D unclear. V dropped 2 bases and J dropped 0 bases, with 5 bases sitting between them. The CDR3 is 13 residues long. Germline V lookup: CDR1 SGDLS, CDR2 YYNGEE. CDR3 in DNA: TGTGCCAGCAGCGTCAAACTGAACACTGAAGCTTTCTTT. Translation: CASSVKLNTEAFF.

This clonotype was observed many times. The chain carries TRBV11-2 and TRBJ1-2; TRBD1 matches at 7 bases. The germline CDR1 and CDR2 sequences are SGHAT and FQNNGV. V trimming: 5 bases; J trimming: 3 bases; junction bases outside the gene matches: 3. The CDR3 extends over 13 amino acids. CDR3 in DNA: TGTGCCAGCAGCCCAGGGGGGTACTATGGCTACACCTTC. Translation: CASSPGGYYGYTF. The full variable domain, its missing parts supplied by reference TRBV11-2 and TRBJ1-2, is EAGVAQSPRYKIIEKRQSVAFWCNPISGHATLYWYQQILGQGPKLLIQFQNNGVVDDSQLPKDRFSAERLKGVDSTLKIQPAKLEDSAVYLCASSPGGYYGYTFGSGTRLTVV.

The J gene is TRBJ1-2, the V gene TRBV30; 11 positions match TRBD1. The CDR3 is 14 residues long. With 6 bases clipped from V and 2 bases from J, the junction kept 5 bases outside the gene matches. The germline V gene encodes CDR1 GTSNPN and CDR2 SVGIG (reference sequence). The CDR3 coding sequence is TGTGCCTGTCTAGGACAGGGGGCGAACTATGGCTACACCTTC. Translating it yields CACLGQGANYGYTF.

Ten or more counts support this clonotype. The DNA of the CDR3 is TGCAGTGCTACGCCAGGGGGTACAGGGGGCGAGCAGTACTTC. Amino acid sequence: CSATPGGTGGEQYF. This chain uses TRBV20-1 with TRBJ2-7; 8 bases match TRBD1. The J segment lost 6 bases and the V segment lost 4 bases, leaving 11 bases of the junction unmatched. Germline loops: CDR1 DFQATT, CDR2 SNEGSKA (reference sequence). The CDR3 has 14 residues.

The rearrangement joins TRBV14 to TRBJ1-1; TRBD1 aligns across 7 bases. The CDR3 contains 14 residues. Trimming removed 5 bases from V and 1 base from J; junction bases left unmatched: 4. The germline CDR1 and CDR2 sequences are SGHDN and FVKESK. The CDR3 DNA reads TGTGCCAGCAGCGCGAACAGGGGGAACACTGAAGCTTTCTTT. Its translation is CASSANRGNTEAFF.

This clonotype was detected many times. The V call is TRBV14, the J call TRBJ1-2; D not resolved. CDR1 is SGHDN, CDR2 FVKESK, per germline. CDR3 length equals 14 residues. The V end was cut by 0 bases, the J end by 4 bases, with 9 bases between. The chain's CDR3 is CASSQDPQVYGYTF. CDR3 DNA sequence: TGTGCCAGCAGCCAAGATCCCCAAGTCTATGGCTACACCTTC.

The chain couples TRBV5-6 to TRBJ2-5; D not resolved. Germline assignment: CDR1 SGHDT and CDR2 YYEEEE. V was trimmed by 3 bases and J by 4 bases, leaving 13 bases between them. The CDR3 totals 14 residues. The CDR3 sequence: CASSSRLGRETQYF. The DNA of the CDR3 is TGTGCCAGCAGCTCGAGGTTGGGCCGAGAGACCCAGTACTTC.

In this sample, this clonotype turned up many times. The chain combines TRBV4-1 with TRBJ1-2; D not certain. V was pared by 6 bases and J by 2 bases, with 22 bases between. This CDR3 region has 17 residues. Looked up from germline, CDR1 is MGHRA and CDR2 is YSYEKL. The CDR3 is CASRPLRKSLPNYGYTF. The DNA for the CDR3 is TGCGCCAGCAGGCCCCTTAGAAAATCACTCCCAAACTATGGCTACACCTTC.

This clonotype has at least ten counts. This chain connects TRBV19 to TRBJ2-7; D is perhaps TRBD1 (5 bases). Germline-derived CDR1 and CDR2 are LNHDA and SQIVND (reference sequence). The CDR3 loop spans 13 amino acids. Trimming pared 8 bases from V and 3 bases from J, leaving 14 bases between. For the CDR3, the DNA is TGTGCCAGTCAGGACAAAACGGGCTACGAGCAGTACTTC. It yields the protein CASQDKTGYEQYF.